The clone carrying this T cell receptor (beta chain) was found a few times. MiXCR, applied by TCRdb to the 5' RACE reads, yields one record per CDR3 protein. The sample includes 35,000 to 50,000 distinct CDR3 sequences, 30% of them seen just once. CDR3 length: 14 residues. The ends were cut back, 8 bases at V and 2 bases at J, with 15 bases in the middle. The clonotype was recovered from a female donor with breast cancer. The sequenced sample consisted of tumor-infiltrating memory CD4+ T cells sorted from the breast tumor. Indicated subset: memory CD4+ T cells, CD4+CD45RO+CD25-. The V and J genes are TRBV12-3 or TRBV12-4 and TRBJ2-5, with D hard to call. This CDR3 reads CASGAIMGQETQYF. The DNA of the CDR3 is TGTGCCAGCGGCGCCATAATGGGACAAGAGACCCAGTACTTC.